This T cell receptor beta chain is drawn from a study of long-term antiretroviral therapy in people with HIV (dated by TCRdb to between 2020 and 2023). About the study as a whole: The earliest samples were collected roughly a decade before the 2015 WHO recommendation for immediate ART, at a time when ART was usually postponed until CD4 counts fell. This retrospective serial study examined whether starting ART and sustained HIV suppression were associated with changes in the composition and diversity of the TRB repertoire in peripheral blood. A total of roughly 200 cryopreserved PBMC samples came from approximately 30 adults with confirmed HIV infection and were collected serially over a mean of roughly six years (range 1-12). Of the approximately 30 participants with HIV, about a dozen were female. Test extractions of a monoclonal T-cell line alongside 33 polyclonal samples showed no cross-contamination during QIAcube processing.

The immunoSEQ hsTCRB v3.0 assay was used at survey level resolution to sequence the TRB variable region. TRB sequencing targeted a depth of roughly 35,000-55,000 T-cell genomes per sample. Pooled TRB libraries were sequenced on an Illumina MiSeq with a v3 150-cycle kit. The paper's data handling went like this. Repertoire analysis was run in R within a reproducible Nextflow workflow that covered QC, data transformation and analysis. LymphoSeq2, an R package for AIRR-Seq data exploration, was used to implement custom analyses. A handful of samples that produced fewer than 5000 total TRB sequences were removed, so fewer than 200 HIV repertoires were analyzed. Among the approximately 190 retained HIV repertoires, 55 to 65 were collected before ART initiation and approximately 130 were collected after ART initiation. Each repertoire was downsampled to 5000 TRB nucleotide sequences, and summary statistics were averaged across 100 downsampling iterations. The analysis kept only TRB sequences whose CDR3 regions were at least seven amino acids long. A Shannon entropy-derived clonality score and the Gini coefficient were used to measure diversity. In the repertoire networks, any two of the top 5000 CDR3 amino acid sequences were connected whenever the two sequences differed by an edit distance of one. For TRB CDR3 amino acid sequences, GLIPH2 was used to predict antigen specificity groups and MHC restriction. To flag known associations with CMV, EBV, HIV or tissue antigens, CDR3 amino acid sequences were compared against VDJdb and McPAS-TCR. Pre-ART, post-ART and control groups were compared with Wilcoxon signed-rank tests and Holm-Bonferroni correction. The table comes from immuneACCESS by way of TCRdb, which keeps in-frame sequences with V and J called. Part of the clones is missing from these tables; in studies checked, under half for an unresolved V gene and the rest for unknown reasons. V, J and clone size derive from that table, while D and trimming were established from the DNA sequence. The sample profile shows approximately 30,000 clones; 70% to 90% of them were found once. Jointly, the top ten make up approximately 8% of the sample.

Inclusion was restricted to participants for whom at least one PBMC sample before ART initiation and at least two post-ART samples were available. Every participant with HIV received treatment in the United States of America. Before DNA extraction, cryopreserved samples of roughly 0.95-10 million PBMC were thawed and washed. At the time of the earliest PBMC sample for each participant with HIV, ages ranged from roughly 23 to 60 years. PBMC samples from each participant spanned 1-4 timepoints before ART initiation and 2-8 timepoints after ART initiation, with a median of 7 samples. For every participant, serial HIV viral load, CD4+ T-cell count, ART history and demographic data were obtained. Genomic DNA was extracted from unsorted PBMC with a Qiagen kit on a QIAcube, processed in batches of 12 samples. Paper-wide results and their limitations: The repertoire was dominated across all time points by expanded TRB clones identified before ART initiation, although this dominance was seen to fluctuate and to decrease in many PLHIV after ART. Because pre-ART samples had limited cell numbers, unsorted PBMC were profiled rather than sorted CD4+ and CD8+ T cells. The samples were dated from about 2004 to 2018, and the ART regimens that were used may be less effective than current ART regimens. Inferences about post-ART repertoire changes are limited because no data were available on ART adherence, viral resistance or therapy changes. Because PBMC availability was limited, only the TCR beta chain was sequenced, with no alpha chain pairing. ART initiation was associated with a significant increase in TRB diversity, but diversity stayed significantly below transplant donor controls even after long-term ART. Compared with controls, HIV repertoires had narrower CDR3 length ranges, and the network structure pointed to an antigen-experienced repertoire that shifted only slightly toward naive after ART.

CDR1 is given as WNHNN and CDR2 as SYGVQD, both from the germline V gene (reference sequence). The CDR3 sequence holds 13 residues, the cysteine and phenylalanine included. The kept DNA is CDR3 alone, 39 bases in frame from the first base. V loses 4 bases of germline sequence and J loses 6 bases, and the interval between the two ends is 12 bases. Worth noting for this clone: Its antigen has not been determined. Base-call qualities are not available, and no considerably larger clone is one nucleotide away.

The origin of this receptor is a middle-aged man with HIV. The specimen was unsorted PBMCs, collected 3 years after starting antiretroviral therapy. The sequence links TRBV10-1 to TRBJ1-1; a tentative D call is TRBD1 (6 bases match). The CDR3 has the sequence CASSVTGSSEAFF. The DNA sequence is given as TGCGCCAGCAGTGTTACAGGGTCTTCTGAAGCTTTCTTT.